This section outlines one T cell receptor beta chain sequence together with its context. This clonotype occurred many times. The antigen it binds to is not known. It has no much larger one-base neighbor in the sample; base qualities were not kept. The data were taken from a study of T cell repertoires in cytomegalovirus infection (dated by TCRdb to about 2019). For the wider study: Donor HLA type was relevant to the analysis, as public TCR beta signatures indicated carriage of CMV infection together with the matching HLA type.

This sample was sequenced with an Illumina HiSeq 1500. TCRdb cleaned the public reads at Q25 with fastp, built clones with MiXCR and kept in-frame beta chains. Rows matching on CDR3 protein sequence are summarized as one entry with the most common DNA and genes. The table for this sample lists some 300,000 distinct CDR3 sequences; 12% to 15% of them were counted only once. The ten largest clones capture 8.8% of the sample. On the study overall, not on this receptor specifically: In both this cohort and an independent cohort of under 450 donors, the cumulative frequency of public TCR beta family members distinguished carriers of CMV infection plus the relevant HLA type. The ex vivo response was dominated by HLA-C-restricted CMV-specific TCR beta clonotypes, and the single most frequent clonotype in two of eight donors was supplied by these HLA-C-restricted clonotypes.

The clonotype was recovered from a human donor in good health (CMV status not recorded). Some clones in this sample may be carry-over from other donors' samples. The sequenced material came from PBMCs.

DNA sequence: TGTGCCAGCAGCCCCGGGACAGCCTTTCAAGAGACCCAGTACTTC. This yields the protein CASSPGTAFQETQYF. The receptor chain draws on TRBV7-9 and TRBJ2-5; 7 nucleotides in the junction match TRBD1. Reading the germline V gene (reference sequence) gives CDR1 SEHNR and CDR2 FQNEAQ. After removal of 5 bases from V and 2 bases from J, the junction retains 8 bases not matched to a gene. The CDR3 runs 15 residues from the cysteine to the phenylalanine. Of the read, only the CDR3 DNA is kept; its 45 bases are in frame from base 1.